The sequence of this T cell receptor (beta chain) was determined in a study of T-cell memory formation after mild COVID-19. The CDR3 spans 13 residues. Trimming pared 1 base from V and 7 bases from J, leaving 10 bases between. The germline CDR1 and CDR2 sequences are LGHDT and YNNKEL (reference sequence). A single record per CDR3 protein comes from TCRdb applying MiXCR to the 5' RACE reads. The data show about 430,000 distinct CDR3 sequences, approximately 18% seen once. The chain recombines TRBV3-1 with TRBJ2-5, with D possibly being TRBD2 (5 bases). The specimen was PBMCs or a T cell subset sorted from them (not recorded which). This clonotype was sampled from a man aged 18 to 35 who had mild COVID-19 (a few samples of this study predate the infection). Cell type and time point are not known. In DNA, the CDR3 is TGTGCCAGCAGCCAAGGGGTCGAGGGGACCCAGTACTTC. It is translated as CASSQGVEGTQYF.